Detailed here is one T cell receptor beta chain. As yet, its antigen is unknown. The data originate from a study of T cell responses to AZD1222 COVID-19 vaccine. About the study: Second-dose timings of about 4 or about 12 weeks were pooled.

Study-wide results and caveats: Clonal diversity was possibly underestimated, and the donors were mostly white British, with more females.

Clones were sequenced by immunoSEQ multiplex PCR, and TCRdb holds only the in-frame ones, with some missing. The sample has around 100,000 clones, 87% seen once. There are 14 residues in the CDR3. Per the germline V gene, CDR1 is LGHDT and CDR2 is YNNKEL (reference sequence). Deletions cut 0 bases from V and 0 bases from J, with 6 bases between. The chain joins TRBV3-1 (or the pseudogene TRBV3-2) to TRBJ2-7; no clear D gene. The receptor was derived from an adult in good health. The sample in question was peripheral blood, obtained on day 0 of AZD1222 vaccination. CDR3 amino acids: CASSQDYSSYEQYF. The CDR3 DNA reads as TGTGCCAGCAGCCAAGATTACAGCTCCTACGAGCAGTACTTC.